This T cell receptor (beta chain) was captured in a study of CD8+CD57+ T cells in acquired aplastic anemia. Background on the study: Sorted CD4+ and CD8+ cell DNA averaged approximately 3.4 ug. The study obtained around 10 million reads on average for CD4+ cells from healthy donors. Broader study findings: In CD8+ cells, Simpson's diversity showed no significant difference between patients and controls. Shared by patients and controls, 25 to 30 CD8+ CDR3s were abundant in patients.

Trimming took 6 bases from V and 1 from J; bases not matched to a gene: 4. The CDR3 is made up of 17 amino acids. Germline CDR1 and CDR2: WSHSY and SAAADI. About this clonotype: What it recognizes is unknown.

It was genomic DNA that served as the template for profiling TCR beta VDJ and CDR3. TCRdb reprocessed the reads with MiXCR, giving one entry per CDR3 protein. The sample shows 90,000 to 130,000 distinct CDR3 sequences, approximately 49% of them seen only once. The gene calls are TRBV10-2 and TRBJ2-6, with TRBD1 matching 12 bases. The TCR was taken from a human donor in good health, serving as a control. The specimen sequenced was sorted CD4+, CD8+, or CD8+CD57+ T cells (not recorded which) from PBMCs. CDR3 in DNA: TGCGCCAGCAGCCCGGGACAGGGGGCTTCTGGGGCCAACGTCCTGACTTTC. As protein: CASSPGQGASGANVLTF.